The entry below gives a single T cell receptor (beta chain) sequence along with its context. Its antigen is not known. This sample is part of a study of T cell responses to AZD1222 COVID-19 vaccine. Whole-study results and caveats: None of the repertoires were sampled until the peak T cell response had passed.

Sequenced by immunoSEQ multiplex PCR; TCRdb stores in-frame clones only, minus some. The sample yields around 130,000 clones, 94% seen once. The CDR3 consists of 15 residues. The germline V gene encodes CDR1 LNHDA and CDR2 SQIVND (reference sequence). The J segment lost 4 bases and the V segment lost 6 bases, leaving 9 bases of the junction unmatched. This specimen was peripheral blood, taken on day 0 of AZD1222 vaccination. The chain joins TRBV19 to TRBJ2-5; 9 bases align to TRBD2. The clonotype comes from an adult in good health. CDR3 sequence reads: CASSDTGTSIETQYF. The CDR3, as DNA: TGTGCCAGTAGCGACACCGGGACTAGCATAGAGACCCAGTACTTC.